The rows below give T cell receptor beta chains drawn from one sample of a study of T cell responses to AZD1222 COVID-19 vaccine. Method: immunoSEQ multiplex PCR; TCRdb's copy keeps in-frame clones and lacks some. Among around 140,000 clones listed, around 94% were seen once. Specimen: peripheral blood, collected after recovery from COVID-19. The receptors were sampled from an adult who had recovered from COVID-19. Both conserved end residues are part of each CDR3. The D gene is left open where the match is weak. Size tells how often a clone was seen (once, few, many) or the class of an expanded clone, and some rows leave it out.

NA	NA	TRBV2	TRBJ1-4	CASSPRSTNEKLFF	TGTGCCAGCAGCCCTCGGTCAACTAATGAAAAACTGTTTTTT
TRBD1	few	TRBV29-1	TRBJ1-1	CSVVDRPEAFF	TGCAGCGTTGTGGACAGGCCTGAAGCTTTCTTT
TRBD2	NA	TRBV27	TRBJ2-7	CASSLSLAGYYEQYF	TGTGCCAGCAGTTTAAGTCTAGCGGGATATTACGAGCAGTACTTC
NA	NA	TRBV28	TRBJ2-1	CASSSFTGVYNEQFF	TGTGCCAGCAGTTCTTTCACCGGGGTATACAATGAGCAGTTCTTC
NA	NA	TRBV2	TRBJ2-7	CASSGSHGKGSYEQYF	TGTGCCAGCAGCGGAAGCCACGGGAAGGGCTCCTACGAGCAGTACTTC
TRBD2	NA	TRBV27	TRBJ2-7	CASSIRGLPSYEQYF	TGTGCCAGCAGTATTAGGGGACTACCATCCTACGAGCAGTACTTC
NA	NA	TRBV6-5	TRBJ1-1	CASSNRAAAFF	TGTGCCAGCAGTAACAGGGCCGCGGCTTTCTTT
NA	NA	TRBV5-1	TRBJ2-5	CASSLVGRQETQYF	TGCGCCAGCAGCTTGGTGGGACGGCAAGAGACCCAGTACTTC
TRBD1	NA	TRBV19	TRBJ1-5	CASSISTGRDRQPQHF	TGTGCCAGTAGTATATCGACAGGGAGAGATCGGCAGCCCCAGCATTTT
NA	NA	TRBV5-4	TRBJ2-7	CASSPSRDYEQYF	TGTGCCAGCAGCCCGTCGCGGGACTACGAGCAGTACTTC
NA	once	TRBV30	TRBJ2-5	CAWSLTETQYF	TGTGCCTGGAGTCTGACAGAGACCCAGTACTTC
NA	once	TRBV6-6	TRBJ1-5	CASKGEMGNQPQHF	TGTGCCAGCAAAGGGGAAATGGGCAATCAGCCCCAGCATTTT
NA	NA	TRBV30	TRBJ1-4	CAWSVLGESNEKLFF	TGTGCCTGGAGTGTATTGGGCGAAAGTAATGAAAAACTGTTTTTT
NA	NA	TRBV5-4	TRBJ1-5	CASSRDDQPQHF	TGTGCCAGCAGTCGGGACGATCAGCCCCAGCATTTT
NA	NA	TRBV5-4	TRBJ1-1	CASRHYRGAGDTEAFF	TGTGCCAGCCGTCATTATCGGGGGGCGGGGGACACTGAAGCTTTCTTT
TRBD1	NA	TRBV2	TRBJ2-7	CASSVLMDREQYF	TGTGCCAGCAGTGTCCTTATGGACAGGGAGCAGTACTTC
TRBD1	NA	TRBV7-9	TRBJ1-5	CASSWGWGTGWDSNQPQHF	TGTGCCAGCAGCTGGGGATGGGGGACAGGTTGGGATAGCAATCAGCCCCAGCATTTT
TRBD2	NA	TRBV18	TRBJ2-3	CASSPYDGIAGAGTQYF	TGTGCCAGCTCCCCGTACGACGGAATAGCGGGAGCGGGTACGCAGTATTTT
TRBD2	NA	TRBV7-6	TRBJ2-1	CASSLVWGLADNEQFF	TGTGCCAGCAGCTTAGTTTGGGGACTAGCGGACAATGAGCAGTTCTTC
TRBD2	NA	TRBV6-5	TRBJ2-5	CASSGGRRSETQYF	TGTGCCAGCTCGGGGGGGAGGCGGTCGGAGACCCAGTACTTC
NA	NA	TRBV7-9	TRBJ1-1	CASSWGSRTEAFF	TGTGCCAGCAGCTGGGGTTCGAGGACTGAAGCTTTCTTT
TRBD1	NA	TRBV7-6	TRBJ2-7	CASSPRGTGLYEQYF	TGTGCCAGCAGTCCTAGAGGGACAGGCCTCTACGAGCAGTACTTC
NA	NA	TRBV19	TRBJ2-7	CASSWGNAEYEQYF	TGTGCCAGTAGTTGGGGGAACGCTGAGTACGAGCAGTACTTC
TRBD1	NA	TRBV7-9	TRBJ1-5	CASSYGRPGQGSGNQPQHF	TGTGCCAGCAGCTACGGGAGGCCGGGACAGGGCAGTGGCAATCAGCCCCAGCATTTT
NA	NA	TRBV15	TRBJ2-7	CATSRDQGGIYEQYF	TGTGCCACCAGCAGAGATCAGGGCGGGATCTACGAGCAGTACTTC
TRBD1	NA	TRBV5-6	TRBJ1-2	CASSPELGQGDYGYTF	TGTGCCAGCAGCCCTGAACTGGGACAGGGAGACTATGGCTACACCTTC
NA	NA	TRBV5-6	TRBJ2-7	CASSPRPLAGTYEQYF	TGTGCCAGCAGCCCCCGGCCCCTGGCAGGGACCTACGAGCAGTACTTC
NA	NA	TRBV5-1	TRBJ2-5	CASSLGPTGETQYF	TGCGCCAGCAGCTTGGGACCGACGGGGGAGACCCAGTACTTC
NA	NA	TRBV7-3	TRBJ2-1	CASSPVRFQSYNEQFF	TGTGCCAGCAGCCCTGTTCGGTTTCAAAGCTACAATGAGCAGTTCTTC
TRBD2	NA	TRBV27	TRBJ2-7	CASSSSGRVSEQYF	TGTGCCAGCAGTTCTAGCGGGAGGGTAAGCGAGCAGTACTTC
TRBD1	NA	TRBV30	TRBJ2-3	CASSGQGTDTQYF	TGTGCCTCCTCGGGACAGGGCACAGATACGCAGTATTTT
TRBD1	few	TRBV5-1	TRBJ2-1	CASGRGQSNNEQFF	TGCGCCAGCGGCCGGGGACAGAGCAATAATGAGCAGTTCTTC
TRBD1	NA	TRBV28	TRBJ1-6	CASSSTGDRGRSPLHF	TGTGCCAGCAGTTCCACGGGGGACAGGGGAAGGTCACCCCTCCACTTT
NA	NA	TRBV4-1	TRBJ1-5	CASSRIGPGDQPQHF	TGCGCCAGCAGCCGAATCGGGCCAGGGGATCAGCCCCAGCATTTT
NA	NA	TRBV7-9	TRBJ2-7	CASSPVGVLSYEQYF	TGTGCCAGCAGCCCCGTCGGGGTCCTCTCCTACGAGCAGTACTTC
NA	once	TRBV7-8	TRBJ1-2	CASSYRVVGENYGYTF	TGTGCCAGCAGTTACCGGGTGGTCGGGGAAAACTATGGCTACACCTTC
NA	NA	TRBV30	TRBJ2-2	CAWSVVTRSTGELFF	TGTGCCTGGAGTGTTGTGACTAGGTCTACCGGGGAGCTGTTTTTT
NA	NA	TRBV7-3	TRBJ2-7	CASSLGPTARVGYEQYF	TGTGCCAGCAGCTTAGGCCCAACCGCCAGGGTAGGGTACGAGCAGTACTTC
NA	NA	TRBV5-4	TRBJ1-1	CASSLDGRNRARADTEAFF	TGTGCCAGCAGCTTGGACGGGAGGAACAGGGCGAGGGCGGACACTGAAGCTTTCTTT
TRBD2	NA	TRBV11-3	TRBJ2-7	CASSLAGLAGLDEQYF	TGTGCCAGCAGCTTGGCTGGACTAGCGGGATTAGACGAGCAGTACTTC
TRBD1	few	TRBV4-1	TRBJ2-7	CASSLGQGGYEQYF	TGCGCCAGCAGCCTCGGACAGGGGGGGTACGAGCAGTACTTC
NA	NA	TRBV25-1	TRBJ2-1	CASSDAGGRSYNEQFF	TGTGCCAGCAGTGATGCAGGAGGGCGGTCCTACAATGAGCAGTTCTTC
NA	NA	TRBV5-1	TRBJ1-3	CASSSRSGNTIYF	TGCGCCAGCAGTAGCCGCTCTGGAAACACCATATATTTT
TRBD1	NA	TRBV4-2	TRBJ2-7	CASSPGQDLYEQYF	TGTGCCAGCAGCCCGGGACAGGACCTTTACGAGCAGTACTTC
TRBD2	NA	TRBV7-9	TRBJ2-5	CASSLVAGGLRETQYF	TGTGCCAGCAGCCTGGTAGCGGGAGGGCTTCGGGAGACCCAGTACTTC
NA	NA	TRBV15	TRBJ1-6	CATSREDRECNSPLHF	TGTGCCACCAGCAGAGAGGACAGAGAATGTAATTCACCCCTCCACTTT
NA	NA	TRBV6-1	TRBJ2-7	CASSESRILYEQYF	TGTGCCAGCAGTGAATCTAGAATTTTGTACGAGCAGTACTTC
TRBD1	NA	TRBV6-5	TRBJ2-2	CASSWAGQGSGELFF	TGTGCCAGCAGTTGGGCGGGACAGGGTAGCGGGGAGCTGTTTTTT
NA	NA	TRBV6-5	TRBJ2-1	CASRKTSYNEQFF	TGTGCCAGCAGGAAGACTAGCTACAATGAGCAGTTCTTC
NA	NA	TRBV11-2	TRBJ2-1	CASSARGFRLKSSYNEQFF	TGTGCCAGCAGCGCGAGAGGGTTTCGTCTTAAGAGCTCCTACAATGAGCAGTTCTTC
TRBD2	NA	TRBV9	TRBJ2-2	CASSAQGRTSPNAGELFF	TGTGCCAGCAGCGCTCAAGGGAGGACTAGCCCGAACGCCGGGGAGCTGTTTTTT
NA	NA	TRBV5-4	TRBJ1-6	CASSFSGGINNSPLHF	TGTGCCAGCAGCTTTTCCGGTGGGATAAATAATTCACCCCTCCACTTT
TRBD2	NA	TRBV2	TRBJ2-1	CASSELAGVANEQFF	TGTGCCAGCAGCGAACTAGCGGGAGTAGCCAATGAGCAGTTCTTC
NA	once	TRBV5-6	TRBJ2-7	CASSLSGVYEQYF	TGTGCCAGCAGCTTGTCCGGGGTCTACGAGCAGTACTTC
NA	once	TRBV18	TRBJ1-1	CASSPNHSEAFF	TGTGCCAGCTCACCAAATCACAGTGAAGCTTTCTTT
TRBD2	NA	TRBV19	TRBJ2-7	CASSIGRGPYEQYF	TGTGCCAGTAGTATTGGGAGGGGACCCTACGAGCAGTACTTC
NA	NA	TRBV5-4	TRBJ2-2	CASSRTATNTGELFF	TGTGCCAGCAGCCGGACAGCGACGAACACCGGGGAGCTGTTTTTT
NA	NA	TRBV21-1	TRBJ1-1	CATGGRNTEAFF	TGTGCCACCGGAGGGCGGAACACTGAAGCTTTCTTT
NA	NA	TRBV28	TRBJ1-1	CASRPGAESEAFF	TGTGCCAGCAGACCAGGGGCCGAGTCTGAAGCTTTCTTT
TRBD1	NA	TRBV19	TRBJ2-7	CATSNRDRLGEQYF	TGTGCCACCTCCAACCGGGACAGGCTTGGCGAGCAGTACTTC